This T cell receptor (beta chain) comes out of a study of CD8+CD57+ T cells in acquired aplastic anemia. Findings and caveats of the study: It was found that some 31 CD8+ CDR3 sequences were shared between patients and controls.

Details on this clonotype: Its antigen is not known.

The germline V and J ends were trimmed by 3 bases and 4 bases, with 11 bases remaining between them. The CDR3 is 13 amino acids. Germline assignment: CDR1 GTSNPN and CDR2 SVGIG (reference sequence). Genomic DNA provided the template from which TCR beta VDJ and CDR3 profiles were obtained. TCRdb reprocessed the reads with MiXCR, giving one entry per CDR3 protein. The table has 200,000 to 250,000 distinct CDR3 sequences, roughly 35% seen once; the top ten hold more than 0.95%. This receptor was taken from a human donor in good health, serving as a control. The sequenced sample consisted of sorted CD4+, CD8+, or CD8+CD57+ T cells (not recorded which) from PBMCs. This chain links TRBV30 with TRBJ2-3; unclear D gene. CDR3 coding DNA: TGTGCCTGGAGCCACCCATCCGCAGATACGCAGTATTTT. Protein product: CAWSHPSADTQYF.